Each of the 11 T cell receptor beta chains below was sequenced from the same sample in a study of blood T cell repertoires in COVID-19. Method: immunoSEQ multiplex PCR; TCRdb's copy keeps in-frame clones and lacks some. In the table there are about 400,000 clones, more than 75% of which are singletons. Material for sequencing was PBMCs or T cells enriched from blood (not recorded which). Receptor source: a man aged 35 to 55 in a cohort exposed to, infected with or recovered from COVID-19 (not recorded which).

The rearrangement links TRBV30 to TRBJ1-6; 9 bases line up with TRBD1. V shed 2 bases, J shed 10 bases, and the junction held 9 bases outside the gene matches. Germline CDR1 GTSNPN, CDR2 SVGIG (reference sequence). CDR3 length equals 15 residues. The CDR3 protein is CAWSRGDRAGSPLHF. As DNA, the CDR3 is TGTGCCTGGAGTAGAGGGGACAGGGCGGGCTCACCCCTCCACTTT. Full variable domain (rest looked up from reference TRBV30 and TRBJ1-6): SQTIHQWPATLVQPVGSPLSLECTVEGTSNPNLYWYRQAAGRGLQLLFYSVGIGQISSEVPQNLSASRPQDRQFILSSKKLLLSDSGFYLCAWSRGDRAGSPLHFGNGTRLTVT.

The chain is built from TRBV7-8 and TRBJ1-1, with D perhaps matching TRBD1 (6 bases). The CDR3 totals 15 residues. Trimming took 1 base from V and 1 from J, leaving 10 bases between them. Per germline, CDR1 SGHVS and CDR2 FQNEAQ. This CDR3 reads CASSLGGHTNTEAFF. DNA for the CDR3: TGTGCCAGCAGCTTAGGGGGACACACGAACACTGAAGCTTTCTTT.

The genes are TRBV28 and TRBJ1-4; 7 bases map to TRBD1. The CDR3 totals 15 residues. Germline assignment: CDR1 MDHEN and CDR2 SYDVKM. Germline trimming cut 6 bases from V and 8 bases from J; bases unmatched to any gene: 12. The CDR3 bases are TGTGCCAGCAGCAAGGCGACAGGGTATATGGAAAAACTGTTTTTT. This sequence encodes CASSKATGYMEKLFF. Filled out from reference TRBV28 and TRBJ1-4, the complete variable domain reads DVKVTQSSRYLVKRTGEKVFLECVQDMDHENMFWYRQDPGLGLRLIYFSYDVKMKEKGDIPEGYSVSREKKERFSLILESASTNQTSMYLCASSKATGYMEKLFFGSGTQLSVL.

V gene TRBV4-2 combines with J gene TRBJ2-4, with 12 bases identical to TRBD2. The length of the CDR3 is 17 residues. Unmatched junction bases numbered 11, after V lost 4 bases and J lost 7 bases. The germline CDR1 and CDR2 sequences are LGHNA and YNFKEQ. CDR3 in amino acids: CASSRAMTSGRYNIQYF. The CDR3, as DNA: TGTGCCAGCAGCCGAGCCATGACTAGCGGGAGATATAACATTCAGTACTTC.

The V call is TRBV6-1, the J call TRBJ2-1; tentative D call: TRBD2 (6 bases). The CDR3 loop spans 16 amino acids. Trimming stripped 3 bases from V and 6 bases from J, with 18 bases between. Germline V gene lookup returns CDR1 MNHNS and CDR2 SASEGT. The CDR3 bases are TGTGCCAGCAGTGAGGGGTGGGGAGGTGTAGGCAATGAGCAGTTCTTC. Its translation: CASSEGWGGVGNEQFF.

The chain combines TRBV2 with TRBJ2-5; 10 positions agree with TRBD2. This CDR3 comprises 15 residues. Germline loops: CDR1 SNHLY, CDR2 FYNNEI. The trim removed 7 bases at V and 5 bases at J, leaving 10 bases unmatched. CDR3: CASMEREGQPETQYF. DNA of the CDR3: TGTGCCAGCATGGAGCGGGAGGGCCAGCCGGAGACCCAGTACTTC. Filled out from reference TRBV2 and TRBJ2-5, the complete variable domain reads EPEVTQTPSHQVTQMGQEVILRCVPISNHLYFYWYRQILGQKVEFLVSFYNNEISEKSEIFDDQFSVERPDGSNFTLKIRSTKLEDSAMYFCASMEREGQPETQYFGPGTRLLVL.

The CDR3 loop reads CSASWQGRFGYTF. For the CDR3, the DNA is TGCAGTGCTAGTTGGCAGGGAAGATTCGGCTACACCTTC. The chain uses TRBV20-1 and TRBJ1-2, with a weak D call TRBD1 (5 bases). Germline V CDR1 and CDR2: DFQATT, SNEGSKA (reference sequence). The CDR3 extends over 13 amino acids. The V gene lost 3 bases and the J gene lost 8 bases, with 16 bases spanning the gap.

The chain uses TRBV28 and TRBJ2-2, with 11 nucleotides matching TRBD2. Germline loops: CDR1 MDHEN, CDR2 SYDVKM. Losses at the gene ends were 6 bases for V and 7 bases for J; bases not matched to a gene: 4. The CDR3 has 14 residues. CDR3 nucleotide sequence: TGTGCCAGCAGACTAGCGGGAGTGGGCGGGGAGCTGTTTTTT. The encoded protein is CASRLAGVGGELFF.

V is TRBV18 and J is TRBJ1-2; 7 bases agree with TRBD1. Unmatched junction bases numbered 6, after V lost 6 bases and J lost 8 bases. Germline assignment: CDR1 KGHSH and CDR2 LQKENI. CDR3 length: 12 amino acids. CDR3 DNA sequence: TGTGCCAGCTCTCCTTTAGGGGGCGGCTACACCTTC. It is translated as CASSPLGGGYTF.

V and J are TRBV9 and TRBJ2-7; possible D gene TRBD2, 6 bases. Per germline, CDR1 SGDLS and CDR2 YYNGEE. V lost 3 bases, J lost 3 bases, and 10 bases lay in between. This CDR3 spans 13 amino acids. The CDR3 loop reads CASSEREYYEQYF. Here the CDR3 DNA reads TGTGCCAGCAGCGAACGGGAGTACTACGAGCAGTACTTC.

This clone showed up just once. This rearrangement joins TRBV5-5 to TRBJ1-5; D is undetermined. Germline V lookup: CDR1 SGHKS, CDR2 YYEKEE (reference sequence). The V end lost 2 bases, the J end lost 0 bases, and 6 bases lay between the germline ends. The CDR3 extends over 14 amino acids. The CDR3 DNA follows: TGTGCCAGCAGCTTTCTTAATAGCAATCAGCCCCAGCATTTT. Its translation is CASSFLNSNQPQHF.